This paragraph reports one T cell receptor beta chain. Its antigen remains unidentified. This entry is derived from a study of siplizumab effects on memory and regulatory T cells. Study-level findings and limits: Naive T cells seemed more diverse than memory cells; they also seemed major alloresponse contributors. Alloreactive sequences from unstimulated CD4+ memory cells fell significantly with siplizumab. Naive-or-memory phenotypes were unassignable for roughly 80-96% of proliferating CD4+ or CD8+ clones.

Trimming removed 4 bases at V and 0 bases at J, with 5 bases between. Germline CDR1 SGHKS, CDR2 YYEKEE (reference sequence). There are 13 residues in the CDR3. TCR templates numbering around 9.6 x 10^4 were assayed per sample. Sequencing was performed with immunoSEQ multiplex PCR; in TCRdb, only in-frame clones are kept and a portion is missing. There are about 80,000 clones in the sample; about 95% occur only once, and about 18% lies in the top ten. The rearrangement links TRBV5-5 to TRBJ1-3, with unresolved D. The sequenced sample consisted of CD8+ T cells sorted from blood. The origin of this receptor is a human donor in good health. The CDR3 DNA is TGTGCCAGCAGCGAGAGCTCTGGAAACACCATATATTTT. It is translated as CASSESSGNTIYF.